The next 13 T cell receptor beta chains were all read from a single sample in a study of OX40 agonist ivuxolimab in advanced cancers. Assay: immunoSEQ multiplex PCR; the TCRdb copy retains only in-frame clones and omits some. This sample carries about 120,000 clones, more than 80% of them seen once, and the ten largest clones take about 0.55%. The source was CD4+ or CD8+ T cells sorted from blood, collected in a trial of the OX40 agonist ivuxolimab. The source of these receptors is an adult with an advanced solid tumor such as melanoma, head and neck, liver or kidney cancer.

The rearrangement joins TRBV11-2 to TRBJ2-1, with D tentatively TRBD1 (6 bases). The CDR3 runs to 15 residues. Germline V gene sequence: CDR1 SGHAT, CDR2 FQNNGV. Trimming removed 3 bases from V and 0 bases from J, with 9 bases in between. This CDR3 reads CASSFDRLSYNEQFF. Written as DNA, the CDR3 is TGTGCCAGCAGCTTCGACAGGCTCTCCTACAATGAGCAGTTCTTC.

The chain is built from TRBV2 and TRBJ2-7; tentative D call: TRBD1 (6 bases). The CDR3 extends over 15 amino acids. Germline V gene sequence: CDR1 SNHLY, CDR2 FYNNEI. Between the trimmed V and J ends, which lost 1 base and 6 bases, there was a span of 16 bases. CDR3 sequence reads: CASSEGGQGTSEQYF. DNA for the CDR3: TGTGCCAGCAGTGAAGGGGGGCAGGGGACGTCCGAGCAGTACTTC.

The chain joins TRBV6-6 to TRBJ2-1; 7 nucleotides agree with TRBD1. The CDR3 runs 12 residues. CDR1 and CDR2 from the germline V gene are MNHNY and SVGAGI (reference sequence). V lost 7 bases, J lost 7 bases, and 4 bases stayed unmatched. CDR3 sequence (DNA): TGTGCCAGCAACCCCAGGGGGAATGAGCAGTTCTTC. It yields the protein CASNPRGNEQFF.

This sequence joins TRBV6-5 and TRBJ1-4, with D perhaps TRBD1 (6 bases). CDR3 length: 15 amino acids. V shed 6 bases and J shed 8 bases, with 19 bases lying between them. The germline gives CDR1 MNHEY, CDR2 SVGAGI. The chain's CDR3 is CASSYRASLGEKLFF. CDR3 in DNA: TGTGCCAGCAGCTACAGGGCCTCTCTGGGAGAAAAACTGTTTTTT.

This chain uses TRBV7-8 with TRBJ2-3; D is unresolved. The CDR3 is 18 residues long. Germline CDR1 reads SGHVS; CDR2 reads FQNEAQ. V lost 3 bases, J lost 2 bases, and 21 bases lay in between. CDR3 loop: CASSLGLIRDLYTDTQYF. The CDR3 bases are TGTGCCAGCAGCTTGGGCCTCATCCGAGATCTGTACACAGATACGCAGTATTTT.

The rearrangement uses TRBV18 and TRBJ2-3; 10 positions agree with TRBD1. V lost 6 bases, J lost 0 bases, and 3 bases stayed unmatched. The germline V gene has CDR1 KGHSH and CDR2 LQKENI. The CDR3 length is 15 residues. As DNA, the CDR3 is TGTGCCAGCTCCCGGGACAGGGGCAGCACAGATACGCAGTATTTT. This codes for CASSRDRGSTDTQYF.

The chain uses TRBV11-2 and TRBJ2-2, with 7 nucleotides matching TRBD1. The CDR3 has 14 amino acids. In germline, CDR1 is SGHAT, CDR2 FQNNGV. V gave up 4 bases and J gave up 6 bases; unmatched junction bases: 5. The CDR3 loop reads CASSWGQLAGELFF. The CDR3 bases are TGTGCCAGCAGCTGGGGACAGTTGGCCGGGGAGCTGTTTTTT.

The chain joins TRBV7-2 to TRBJ1-2, with a possible D match to TRBD1 (6 bases). V lost 5 bases and J 6 bases, leaving 22 bases between the germline ends. The germline V gene has CDR1 SGHTA and CDR2 FQGNSA. This CDR3 is built from 16 residues. The CDR3 DNA is TGTGCCAGCAGCCCCCAGGACCGACTACCAGGGGATGGCTACACCTTC. Residues: CASSPQDRLPGDGYTF.

The rearrangement joins TRBV7-9 to TRBJ2-3; D unclear. Looked up from germline, CDR1 is SEHNR and CDR2 is FQNEAQ (reference sequence). Trimming removed 2 bases at V and 8 bases at J, with 20 bases between. The CDR3 is 16 residues long. In DNA, the CDR3 is TGTGCCAGCAGCTTAAAAGGCCAGCTTACACACTTTACGCAGTATTTT. It is translated as CASSLKGQLTHFTQYF. The full variable domain, completed using reference TRBV7-9 and TRBJ2-3, is DTGVSQNPRHKITKRGQNVTFRCDPISEHNRLYWYRQTLGQGPEFLTYFQNEAQLEKSRLLSDRFSAERPKGSFSTLEIQRTEQGDSAMYLCASSLKGQLTHFTQYFGPGTRLTVL.

The count of this clone is one. The rearrangement links TRBV5-4 to TRBJ1-1; D unresolved. The germline V and J ends were trimmed by 0 bases and 3 bases, with 12 bases remaining between them. Germline V CDR1 and CDR2: SGHNT, YYREEE (reference sequence). The CDR3 has 15 amino acids. Here the CDR3 DNA reads TGTGCCAGCAGCTTGGCTGTGGGTATGGACACTGAAGCTTTCTTT. Translated: CASSLAVGMDTEAFF.

J is TRBJ1-1 and V is TRBV28, with 9 bases that match TRBD1. Trimming cost V 6 bases and J 1 base; bases outside gene matches: 3. The CDR3 sequence is 14 residues long. Germline CDR1 MDHEN, CDR2 SYDVKM. In DNA, the CDR3 is TGTGCCAGCAGCGTGACAGGGGGGAACACTGAAGCTTTCTTT. It codes for CASSVTGGNTEAFF.

The chain joins TRBV6-1 to TRBJ2-7; TRBD1 matches at 11 bases. V lost 5 bases, J lost 6 bases, and 9 bases stayed unmatched. This CDR3 has 15 residues. CDR1 and CDR2 from the germline V gene are MNHNS and SASEGT. The CDR3, as DNA: TGTGCCAGCAGTCTGTCCGGGACAGGGGGAGGCGAGCAGTACTTC. Its translation is CASSLSGTGGGEQYF.

The gene calls are TRBV5-8 and TRBJ1-2; D not certain. Trimming stripped 1 base from V and 4 bases from J, with 8 bases between. Germline V gives CDR1 SGHTS, CDR2 YDEGEE. The length of the CDR3 is 13 residues. The DNA for the CDR3 is TGTGCCAGCAGCTTGTTGCGTAGCTATGGCTACACCTTC. It codes for CASSLLRSYGYTF.